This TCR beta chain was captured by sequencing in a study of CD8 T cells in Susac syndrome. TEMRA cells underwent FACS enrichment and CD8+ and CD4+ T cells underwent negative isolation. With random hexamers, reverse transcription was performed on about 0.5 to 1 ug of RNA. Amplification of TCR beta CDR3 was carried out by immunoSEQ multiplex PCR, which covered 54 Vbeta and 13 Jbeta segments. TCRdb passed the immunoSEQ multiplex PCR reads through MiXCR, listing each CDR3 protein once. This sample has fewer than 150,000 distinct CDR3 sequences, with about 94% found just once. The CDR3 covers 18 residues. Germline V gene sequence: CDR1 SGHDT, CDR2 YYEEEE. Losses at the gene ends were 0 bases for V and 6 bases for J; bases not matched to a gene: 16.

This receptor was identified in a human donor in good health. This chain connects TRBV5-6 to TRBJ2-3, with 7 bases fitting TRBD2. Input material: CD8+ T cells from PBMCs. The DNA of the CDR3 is TGTGCCAGCAGCTTGGACCCCCGGGACTCCATGGGGGGGGATACGCAGTATTTT. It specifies CASSLDPRDSMGGDTQYF.